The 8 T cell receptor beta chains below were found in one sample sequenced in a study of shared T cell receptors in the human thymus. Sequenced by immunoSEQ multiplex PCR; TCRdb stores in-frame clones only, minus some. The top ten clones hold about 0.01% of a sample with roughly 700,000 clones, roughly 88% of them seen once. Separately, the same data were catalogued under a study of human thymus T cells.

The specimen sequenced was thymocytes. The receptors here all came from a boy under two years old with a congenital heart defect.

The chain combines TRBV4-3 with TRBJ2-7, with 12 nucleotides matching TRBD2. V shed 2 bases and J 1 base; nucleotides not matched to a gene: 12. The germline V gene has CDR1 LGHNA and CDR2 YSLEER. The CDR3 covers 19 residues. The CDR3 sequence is CASSQFLAGGLSVSYEQYF. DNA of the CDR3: TGCGCCAGCAGCCAATTCCTAGCGGGAGGGCTATCGGTTTCCTACGAGCAGTACTTC.

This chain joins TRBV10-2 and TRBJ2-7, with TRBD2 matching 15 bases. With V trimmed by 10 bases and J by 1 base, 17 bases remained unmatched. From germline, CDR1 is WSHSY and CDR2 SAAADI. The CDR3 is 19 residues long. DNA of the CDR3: TGCGCCACCAGAACCGGGACTAGCGGGAGGTACCTCGAATCCTACGAGCAGTACTTC. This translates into CATRTGTSGRYLESYEQYF.

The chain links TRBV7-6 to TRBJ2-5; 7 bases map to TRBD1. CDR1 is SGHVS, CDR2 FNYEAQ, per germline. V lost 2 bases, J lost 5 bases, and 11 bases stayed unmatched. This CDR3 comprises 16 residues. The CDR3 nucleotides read TGTGCCAGCAGCTTAACAGGGGCTCAGAGCCCGGAGACCCAGTACTTC. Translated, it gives CASSLTGAQSPETQYF.

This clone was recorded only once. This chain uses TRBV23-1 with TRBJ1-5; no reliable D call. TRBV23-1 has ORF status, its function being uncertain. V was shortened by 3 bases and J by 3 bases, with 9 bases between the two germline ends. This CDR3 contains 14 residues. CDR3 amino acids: CASSQELINQPQHF. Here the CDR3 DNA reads TGCGCCAGCAGTCAGGAGCTGATCAATCAGCCCCAGCATTTT.

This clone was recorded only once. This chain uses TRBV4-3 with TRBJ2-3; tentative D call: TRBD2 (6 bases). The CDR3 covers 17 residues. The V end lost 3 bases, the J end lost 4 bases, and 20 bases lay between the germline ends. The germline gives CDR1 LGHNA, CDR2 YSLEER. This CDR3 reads CASSQGPTGVGADTQYF. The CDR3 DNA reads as TGCGCCAGCAGCCAGGGGCCGACGGGAGTAGGCGCAGATACGCAGTATTTT.

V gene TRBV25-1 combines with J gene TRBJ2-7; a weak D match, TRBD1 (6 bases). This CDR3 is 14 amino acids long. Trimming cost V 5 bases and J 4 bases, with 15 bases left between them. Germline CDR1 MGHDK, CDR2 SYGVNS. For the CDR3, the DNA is TGTGCCAGCAGTCAAACAGGGAAAGGTTACGAGCAGTACTTC. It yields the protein CASSQTGKGYEQYF.

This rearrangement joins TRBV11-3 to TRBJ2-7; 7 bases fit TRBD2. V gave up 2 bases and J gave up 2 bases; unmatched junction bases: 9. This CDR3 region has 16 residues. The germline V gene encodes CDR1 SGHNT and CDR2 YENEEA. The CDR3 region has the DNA TGTGCCAGCAGCTTAAGGGCGGCTAGCGGCGCCTACGAGCAGTACTTC. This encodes CASSLRAASGAYEQYF.

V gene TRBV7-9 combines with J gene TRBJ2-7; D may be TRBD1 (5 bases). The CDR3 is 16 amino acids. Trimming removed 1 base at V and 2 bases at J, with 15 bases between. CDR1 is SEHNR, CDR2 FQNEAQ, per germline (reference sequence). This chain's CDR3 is CASSLGAGKGPYEQYF. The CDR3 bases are TGTGCCAGCAGCTTAGGGGCAGGGAAGGGGCCCTACGAGCAGTACTTC. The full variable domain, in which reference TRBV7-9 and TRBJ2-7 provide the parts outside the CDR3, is DTGVSQNPRHKITKRGQNVTFRCDPISEHNRLYWYRQTLGQGPEFLTYFQNEAQLEKSRLLSDRFSAERPKGSFSTLEIQRTEQGDSAMYLCASSLGAGKGPYEQYFGPGTRLTVT.